This TCR beta chain was captured in a study of regulatory T cells in long-lasting Graves disease. Stated time point: persistent/refractory GD, antithyroid drugs over 5 years with positive TRAb. PBMC RNA was the source of the TCR library. A roughly 10-milliliter sample of peripheral blood was drawn into EDTA tubes. CDR1 and CDR2 (germline): SGHAT, FQNNGV. This CDR3 has 19 residues. Trimming cost V 2 bases and J 5 bases, with 27 bases left between them. This clonotype was observed at least ten times. The TCR beta library used iRepertoire HTBI primers with Arm-PCR amplification of CDR3. TCRdb re-called the multiplex PCR reads through MiXCR, storing one row per CDR3 protein. Of roughly 360,000 distinct CDR3 sequences listed, roughly 20% are singletons.

This TCR was sampled from a woman aged 35 to 49 with Graves disease. This sample comprised peripheral blood mononuclear cells (PBMCs), obtained when the disease was refractory, from a patient treated with antithyroid drugs. The chain uses TRBV11-2 and TRBJ2-5, with D perhaps matching TRBD2 (6 bases). CDR3 coding DNA: TGTGCCAGCAGCTTAAGCCGGCTACCTGTTCGTTGGGGGGATGAGACCCAGTACTTC. It yields the protein CASSLSRLPVRWGDETQYF.